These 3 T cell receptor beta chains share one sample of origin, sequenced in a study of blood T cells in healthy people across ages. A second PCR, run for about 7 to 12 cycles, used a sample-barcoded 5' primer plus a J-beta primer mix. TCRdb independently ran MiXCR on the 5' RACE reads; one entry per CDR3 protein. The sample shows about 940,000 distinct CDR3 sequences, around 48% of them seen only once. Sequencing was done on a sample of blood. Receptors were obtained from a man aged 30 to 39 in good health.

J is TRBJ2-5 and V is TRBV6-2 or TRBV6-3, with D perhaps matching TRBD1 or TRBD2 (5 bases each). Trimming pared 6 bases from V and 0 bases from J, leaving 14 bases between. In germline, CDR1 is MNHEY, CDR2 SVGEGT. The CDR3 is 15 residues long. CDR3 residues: CASRRWGMDQETQYF. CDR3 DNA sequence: TGTGCCAGCAGAAGGTGGGGGATGGACCAAGAGACCCAGTACTTC.

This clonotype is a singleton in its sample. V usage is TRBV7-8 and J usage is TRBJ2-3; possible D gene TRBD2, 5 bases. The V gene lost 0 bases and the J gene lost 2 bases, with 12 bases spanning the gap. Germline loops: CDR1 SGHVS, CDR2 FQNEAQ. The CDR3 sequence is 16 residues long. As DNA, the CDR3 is TGTGCCAGCAGCTTAGCGCCGGACTTGTACACAGATACGCAGTATTTT. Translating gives CASSLAPDLYTDTQYF.

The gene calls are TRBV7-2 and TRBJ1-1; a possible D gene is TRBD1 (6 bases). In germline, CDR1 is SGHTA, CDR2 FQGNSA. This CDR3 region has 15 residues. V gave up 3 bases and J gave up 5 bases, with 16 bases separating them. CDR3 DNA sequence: TGTGCCAGCAGCTTTTGGGGGGCGCCAGGAACTGAAGCTTTCTTT. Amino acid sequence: CASSFWGAPGTEAFF.